Described below is a single T cell receptor beta chain sequence and its context. Its antigen is unidentified. Those CD8+ T cells considered naive were CD45RO-CCR7+CD27+CD95-. The sample is drawn from a study of CXCR3-negative and CXCR3-positive naive CD8 T cells. TRB cDNA was prepared as libraries by UMI-labeled 5' RACE. TCRdb re-called the 5' RACE reads; one entry per CDR3 protein, DNA not given. The ten most abundant clones cover 4.3% of a sample with about 66,000 distinct CDR3 sequences. Findings of the study overall: Naive subsets were similarly diverse, while memory CD8+ repertoires were much less diverse. Naive CXCR3-negative cells resembled naive CXCR3-positive cells in TRBV-TRBJ usage; memory cells differed. Naive cells positive for CXCR3 carried more hydrophobic TRB CDR3s than CXCR3-negative ones.

The CDR3 runs to 15 residues. The V gene's germline CDR1 is LGHNA and CDR2 YNFKEQ. This rearrangement joins TRBV4-2 to TRBJ2-3; TCRdb picks TRBD2, but there is no DNA to check that call. This TCR came from a human donor in good health. Some clones in this sample may be carry-over from other donors' samples. The sequencing sample was made of naive CXCR3- CD8+ T cells from blood. This sample's subset: CD45RO-CCR7+CD27+CD95- naive CD8+ T cells lacking CXCR3 (TNR3-). CDR3 sequence reads: CASSQDLEGSNTQYF.